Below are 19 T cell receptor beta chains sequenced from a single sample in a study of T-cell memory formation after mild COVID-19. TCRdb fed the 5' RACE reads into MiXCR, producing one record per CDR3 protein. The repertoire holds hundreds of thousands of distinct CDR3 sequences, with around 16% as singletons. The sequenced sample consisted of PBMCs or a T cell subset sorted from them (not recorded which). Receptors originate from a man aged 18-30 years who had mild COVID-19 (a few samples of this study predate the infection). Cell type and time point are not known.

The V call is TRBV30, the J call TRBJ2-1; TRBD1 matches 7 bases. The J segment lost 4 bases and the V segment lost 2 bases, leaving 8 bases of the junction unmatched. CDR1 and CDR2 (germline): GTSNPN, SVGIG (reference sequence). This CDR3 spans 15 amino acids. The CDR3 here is CAWSKYRGPYNEQFF. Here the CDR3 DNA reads TGTGCCTGGAGTAAATACAGGGGCCCTTACAATGAGCAGTTCTTC.

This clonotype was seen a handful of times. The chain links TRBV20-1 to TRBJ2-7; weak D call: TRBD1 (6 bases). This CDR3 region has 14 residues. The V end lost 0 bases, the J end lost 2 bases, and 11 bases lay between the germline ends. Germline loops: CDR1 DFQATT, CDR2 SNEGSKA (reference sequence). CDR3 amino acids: CSARDPGQTYEQYF. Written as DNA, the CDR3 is TGCAGTGCTAGAGATCCCGGACAGACCTACGAGCAGTACTTC.

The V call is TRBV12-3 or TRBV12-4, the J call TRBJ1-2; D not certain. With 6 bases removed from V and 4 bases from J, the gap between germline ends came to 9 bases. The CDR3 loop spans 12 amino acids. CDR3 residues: CASRSSSYGYTF. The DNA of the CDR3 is TGTGCCAGCAGATCAAGCTCCTATGGCTACACCTTC.

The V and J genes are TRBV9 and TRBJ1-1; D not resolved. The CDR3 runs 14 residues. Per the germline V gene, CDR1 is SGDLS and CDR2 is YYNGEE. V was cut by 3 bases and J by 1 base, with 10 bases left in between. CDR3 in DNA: TGTGCCAGCAGCGAGGCTCCCTGGAACACTGAAGCTTTCTTT. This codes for CASSEAPWNTEAFF.

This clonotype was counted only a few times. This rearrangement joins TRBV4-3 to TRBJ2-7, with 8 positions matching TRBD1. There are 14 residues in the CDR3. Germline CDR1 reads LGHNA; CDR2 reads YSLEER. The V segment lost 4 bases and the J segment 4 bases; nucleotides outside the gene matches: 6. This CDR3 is CASSPGTGKYEQYF. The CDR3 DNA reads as TGCGCCAGCAGCCCCGGGACAGGAAAGTACGAGCAGTACTTC.

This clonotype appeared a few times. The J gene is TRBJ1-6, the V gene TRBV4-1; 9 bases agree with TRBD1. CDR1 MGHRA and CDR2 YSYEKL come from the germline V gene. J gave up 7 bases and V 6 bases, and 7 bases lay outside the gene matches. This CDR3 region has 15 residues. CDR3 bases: TGCGCCAGCAGGCAGGCCGGGACAGGGAATTCACCCCTCCACTTT. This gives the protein CASRQAGTGNSPLHF.

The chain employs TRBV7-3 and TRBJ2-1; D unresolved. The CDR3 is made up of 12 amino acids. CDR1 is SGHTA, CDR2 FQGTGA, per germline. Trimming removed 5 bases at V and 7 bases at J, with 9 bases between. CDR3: CASSGSGNEQFF. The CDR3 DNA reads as TGTGCCAGCAGCGGCAGTGGGAATGAGCAGTTCTTC.

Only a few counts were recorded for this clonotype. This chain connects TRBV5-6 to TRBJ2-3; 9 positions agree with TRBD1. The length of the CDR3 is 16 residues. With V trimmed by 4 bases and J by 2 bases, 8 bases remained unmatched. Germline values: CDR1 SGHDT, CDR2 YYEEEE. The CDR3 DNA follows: TGTGCCAGCAGCCTACAGGGGGCTGGGAACACAGATACGCAGTATTTT. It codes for CASSLQGAGNTDTQYF.

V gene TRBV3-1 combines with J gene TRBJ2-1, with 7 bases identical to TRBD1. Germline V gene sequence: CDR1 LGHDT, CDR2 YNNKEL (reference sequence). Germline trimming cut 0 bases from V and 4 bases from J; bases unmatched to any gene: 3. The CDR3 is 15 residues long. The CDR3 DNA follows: TGTGCCAGCAGCCAAGAACAGGGGCTTTACAATGAGCAGTTCTTC. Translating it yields CASSQEQGLYNEQFF.

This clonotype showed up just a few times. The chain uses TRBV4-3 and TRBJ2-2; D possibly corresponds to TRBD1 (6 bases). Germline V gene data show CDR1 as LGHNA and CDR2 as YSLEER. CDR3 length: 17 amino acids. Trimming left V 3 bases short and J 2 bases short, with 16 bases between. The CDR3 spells CASSHRDPDRNTGELFF. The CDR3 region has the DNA TGCGCCAGCAGCCACCGCGACCCGGACAGAAACACCGGGGAGCTGTTTTTT.

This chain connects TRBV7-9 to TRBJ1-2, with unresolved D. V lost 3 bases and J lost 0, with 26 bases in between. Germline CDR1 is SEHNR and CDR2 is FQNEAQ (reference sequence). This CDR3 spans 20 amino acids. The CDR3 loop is CASSLFALRSVRRANYGYTF. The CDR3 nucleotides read TGTGCCAGCAGCTTGTTTGCCCTTAGAAGTGTCAGGAGAGCTAACTATGGCTACACCTTC.

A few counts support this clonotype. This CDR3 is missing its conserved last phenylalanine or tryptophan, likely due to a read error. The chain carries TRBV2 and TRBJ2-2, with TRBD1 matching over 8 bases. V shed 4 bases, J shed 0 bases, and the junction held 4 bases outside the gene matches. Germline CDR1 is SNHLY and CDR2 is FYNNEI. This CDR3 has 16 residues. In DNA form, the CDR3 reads TGTGCCAGCAGTGCCCCGGGACAGGCGAACACCGGGGAGCTGTTTCTT. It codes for CASSAPGQANTGELFL.

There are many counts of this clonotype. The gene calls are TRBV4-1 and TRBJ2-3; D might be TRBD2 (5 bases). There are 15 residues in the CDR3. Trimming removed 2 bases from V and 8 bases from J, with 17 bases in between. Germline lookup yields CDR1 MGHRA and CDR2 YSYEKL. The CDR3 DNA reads TGCGCCAGCAGCCAATATCCGGGGAGCATCGGTACGCAGTATTTT. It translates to CASSQYPGSIGTQYF.

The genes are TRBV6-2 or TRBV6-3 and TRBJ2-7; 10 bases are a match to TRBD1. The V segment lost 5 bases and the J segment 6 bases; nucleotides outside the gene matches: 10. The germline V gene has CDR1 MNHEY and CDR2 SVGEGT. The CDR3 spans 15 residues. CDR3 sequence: CASSDAPGTGVEQYF. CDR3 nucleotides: TGTGCCAGCAGTGACGCCCCCGGGACAGGGGTCGAGCAGTACTTC.

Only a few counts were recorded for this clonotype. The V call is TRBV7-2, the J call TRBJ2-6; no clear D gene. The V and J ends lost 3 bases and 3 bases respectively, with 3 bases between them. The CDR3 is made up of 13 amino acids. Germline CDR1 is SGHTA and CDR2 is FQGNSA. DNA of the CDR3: TGTGCCAGCAGCTTTTATGGGGCCAACGTCCTGACTTTC. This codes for CASSFYGANVLTF.

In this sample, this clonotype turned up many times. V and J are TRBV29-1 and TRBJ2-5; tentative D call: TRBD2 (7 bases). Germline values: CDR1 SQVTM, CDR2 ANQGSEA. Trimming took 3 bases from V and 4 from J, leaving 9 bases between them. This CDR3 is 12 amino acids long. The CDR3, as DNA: TGCAGCGTTGAGGGGGGGCCAGAGACCCAGTACTTC. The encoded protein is CSVEGGPETQYF.

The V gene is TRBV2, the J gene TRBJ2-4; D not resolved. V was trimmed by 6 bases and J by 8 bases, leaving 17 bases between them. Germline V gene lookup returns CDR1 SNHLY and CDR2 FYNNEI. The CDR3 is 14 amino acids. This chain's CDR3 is CASRTSTVGDIQYF. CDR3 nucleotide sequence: TGTGCCAGCAGGACTTCGACCGTAGGTGACATTCAGTACTTC.

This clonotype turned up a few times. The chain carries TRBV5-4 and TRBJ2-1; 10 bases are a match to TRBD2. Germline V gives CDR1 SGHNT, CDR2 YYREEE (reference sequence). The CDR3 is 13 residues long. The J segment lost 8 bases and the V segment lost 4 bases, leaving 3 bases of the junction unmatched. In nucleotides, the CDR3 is TGTGCCAGCAGCGGACTAGCGGTCGATGAGCAGTTCTTC. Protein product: CASSGLAVDEQFF.

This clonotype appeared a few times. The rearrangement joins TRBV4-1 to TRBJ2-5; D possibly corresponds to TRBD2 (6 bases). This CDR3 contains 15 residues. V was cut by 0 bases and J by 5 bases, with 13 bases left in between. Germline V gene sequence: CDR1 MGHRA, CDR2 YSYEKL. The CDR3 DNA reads TGCGCCAGCAGCCAAGAACCCGGGGGTTACGAGACCCAGTACTTC. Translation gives CASSQEPGGYETQYF.